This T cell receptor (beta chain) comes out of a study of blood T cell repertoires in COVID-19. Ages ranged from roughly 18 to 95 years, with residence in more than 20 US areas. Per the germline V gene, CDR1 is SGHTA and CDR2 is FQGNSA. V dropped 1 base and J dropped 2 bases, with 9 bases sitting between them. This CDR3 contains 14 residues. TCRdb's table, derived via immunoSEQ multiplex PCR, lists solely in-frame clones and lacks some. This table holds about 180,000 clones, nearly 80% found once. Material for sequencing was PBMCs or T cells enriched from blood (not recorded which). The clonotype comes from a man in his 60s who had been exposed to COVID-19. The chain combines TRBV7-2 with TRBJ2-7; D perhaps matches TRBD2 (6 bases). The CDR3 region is CASSLGGGTYEQYF. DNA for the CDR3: TGTGCCAGCAGCTTAGGTGGCGGGACCTACGAGCAGTACTTC.